These T cell receptor beta chains were read from a single sample in a study of cytomegalovirus exposure and HLA in healthy donors. Some clones are missing from TCRdb's copy, which holds only in-frame ones; the method was immunoSEQ multiplex PCR. Counted here are about 200,000 clones, approximately 85% occurring once; the ten biggest clones make up less than 2%. Sequencing was performed on PBMCs. These TCRs come from a girl between 10 and 17 years old in good health and CMV-seropositive. Each CDR3 is given with its conserved first and last residue. Each record gives: J gene, V gene, CDR3 length, CDR3 protein.

TRBJ2-5 | TRBV6-6 | 14 | CASTPRSAGETQYF
TRBJ1-2 | TRBV2 | 16 | CASSEHPGGSDYGYTF
TRBJ1-3 | TRBV10-3 | 14 | CAIRTTGSGNTIYF
TRBJ2-3 | TRBV6-5 | 15 | CASSPGGGRTDTQYF
TRBJ1-6 | TRBV30 | 14 | CAWKKTGNNSPLHF
TRBJ2-2 | TRBV10-3 | 15 | CAISIAGGPTGELFF
TRBJ1-2 | TRBV11-2 | 16 | CASSHVLLRSEIAYTF
TRBJ2-3 | TRBV12-5 | 18 | CASGLEFRGGQGEDTQYF
TRBJ2-7 | TRBV19 | 15 | CASSIFHVERYEQYF
TRBJ2-7 | TRBV19 | 12 | CASGQGLYEQYF
TRBJ2-1 | TRBV19 | 15 | CASSGGRGVGNEQFF
TRBJ1-6 | TRBV25-1 | 16 | CASSESGGQGMSPLHF
TRBJ1-3 | TRBV11-3 | 17 | CASSSYSADSSGNTIYF
TRBJ2-1 | TRBV4-3 | 15 | CASSLGQAQSDEQFF
TRBJ2-3 | TRBV6-4 | 15 | CASSDESEGEDTQYF
TRBJ2-2 | TRBV6-5 | 15 | CASSSGTLNTGELFF
TRBJ1-6 | TRBV10-2 | 15 | CASSESRVSDSPLHF
TRBJ2-1 | TRBV7-8 | 13 | CASSLGFSYEQFF
TRBJ2-7 | TRBV19 | 13 | CASSPAGDYEQYF
TRBJ2-5 | TRBV2 | 13 | CASRGQGGETQYF